Detailed here is one T cell receptor (beta chain). The data were taken from a study of blood T cell repertoires in COVID-19. Authors' analysis steps: From reference gene primer amplification, estimates of nucleated cell counts were derived. Here immunoSEQ multiplex PCR was the method, and the copy in TCRdb shows in-frame clones only, minus some. That table gives V, J and clone size, and the DNA gave D and trimming. This table holds about 220,000 clones, just over 85% found once. This CDR3 is 15 amino acids long. Germline trimming cut 6 bases from V and 5 bases from J; bases unmatched to any gene: 10. CDR1 is SNHLY, CDR2 FYNNEI, per germline.

V usage is TRBV2 and J usage is TRBJ1-1; TRBD1 aligns across 9 bases. Sequenced: PBMCs or T cells enriched from blood (not recorded which). This sequence originates from a woman aged 50 to 60 with acute COVID-19. The CDR3 bases are TGTGCCAGCAGACCTCGACAGGGGGTAGAGACTGAAGCTTTCTTT. It specifies CASRPRQGVETEAFF. Supplemented by reference TRBV2 and TRBJ1-1, the full variable domain reads EPEVTQTPSHQVTQMGQEVILRCVPISNHLYFYWYRQILGQKVEFLVSFYNNEISEKSEIFDDQFSVERPDGSNFTLKIRSTKLEDSAMYFCASRPRQGVETEAFFGQGTRLTVV.